The clone carrying this T cell receptor (beta chain) was recorded at least ten times. Its antigen remains unknown. This sample is part of a study of T cells after yellow fever vaccination. Study in general: SMART-Seq v4 Ultra Low Input handled preparation of low-cell-number fractions. General study points: Overall, a small share of clonotypes was seen in both CD4 and CD8 compartments. Researchers cautioned that FACS-sorted repertoires could harbor abundant clonotypes contaminating from the bulk population.

Production of TCR cDNA was by 5'RACE template switching, which also added a universal primer site and UMIs. TCRdb reanalysed the 5' RACE reads using MiXCR and keeps one entry per CDR3 protein. The sample includes about 370,000 distinct CDR3 sequences, around 10% of them seen just once. CDR3 length: 14 residues. Germline CDR1 MDHEN, CDR2 SYDVKM. The V and J ends lost 5 bases and 9 bases, in that order; junction bases with no gene match: 4. The sample was PBMCs, taken on the day of the first yellow fever vaccination. V is TRBV28 and J is TRBJ1-6; 10 bases align to TRBD1. The TCR sequence derives from a man between 18 and 29 years old who received the YFV17D yellow fever vaccine. Here the CDR3 reads CASSPGQGRSPLHF. CDR3 bases: TGTGCCAGCAGTCCGGGACAGGGGCGTTCACCCCTCCACTTT.